This T cell receptor (beta chain) was identified during a study of T cell responses to AZD1222 COVID-19 vaccine. Germline CDR1 and CDR2: SGHDT and YYEEEE. CDR3 length: 14 residues. V was pared by 0 bases and J by 0 bases, with 5 bases between. Sequenced by immunoSEQ multiplex PCR; TCRdb stores in-frame clones only, minus some. This sample has 95,000 to 150,000 clones; around 93% occur once, and the top ten carry about 7.5%. This material consisted of peripheral blood, taken 28 days after the second AZD1222 dose. The source is an adult who received the AZD1222 COVID-19 vaccine. This chain connects TRBV5-6 to TRBJ2-3, with D unresolved. CDR3 sequence reads: CASSLGFSTDTQYF. Here the CDR3 DNA reads TGTGCCAGCAGCTTGGGTTTTAGCACAGATACGCAGTATTTT.